This T cell receptor (beta chain) appears in the sequencing data of a study of memory CD4+ T cells and cytomegalovirus serostatus. Profiling relied on immunoSEQ multiplex PCR, and the TCRdb table lists in-frame clones only, not all of them. The sample includes approximately 46,000 clones, roughly 80% of them seen just once. The sort gate was single viable CD3+CD4+CD8-CD45RO+ cells for memory CD4+ T cells. This clone was counted a few times. This TCR was sampled from an adult in good health and CMV-seronegative. Sequenced: memory CD4+ T cells from blood.

The CDR3 DNA reads as TGTGCCAGCAGTGAACTCTGGCCCCAGCATTTT. Translated: CASSELWPQHF. This chain uses TRBV6-1 with TRBJ1-5; no clear D gene. Germline V gives CDR1 MNHNS, CDR2 SASEGT. The length of the CDR3 is 11 residues. With 2 bases removed from V and 9 bases from J, the gap between germline ends came to 5 bases.